These 7 T cell receptor beta chains share one sample of origin, sequenced in a study of OX40 agonist ivuxolimab in advanced cancers. Sequenced by immunoSEQ multiplex PCR; TCRdb stores in-frame clones only, minus some. The sample shows tens of thousands of clones, around 87% of them seen only once. Material: CD4+ or CD8+ T cells sorted from blood, obtained in a trial of the OX40 agonist ivuxolimab. The source is an adult with an advanced solid tumor such as melanoma, head and neck, liver or kidney cancer.

V is TRBV2 and J is TRBJ1-3; weak D call: TRBD1 (6 bases). V was cut by 5 bases and J by 0 bases, with 8 bases left in between. Germline V gene lookup returns CDR1 SNHLY and CDR2 FYNNEI. This CDR3 spans 14 amino acids. The CDR3 DNA follows: TGTGCCAGCAGTTCAGGGGCCTCTGGAAACACCATATATTTT. Translated, it gives CASSSGASGNTIYF.

This clone has only a few counts. This sample also contains other DNA sequences that code for the same CDR3. The gene calls are TRBV15 and TRBJ2-7; D is tentatively TRBD1 or TRBD2 (5 bases each). The germline V gene encodes CDR1 LNHNV and CDR2 YYDKDF (reference sequence). Trimming removed 1 base at V and 2 bases at J, with 9 bases between. This CDR3 has 14 amino acids. The CDR3 protein is CATSRARGAYEQYF. CDR3 DNA sequence: TGTGCCACCAGCAGAGCGAGGGGTGCCTACGAGCAGTACTTC.

The chain uses TRBV5-5 and TRBJ2-2, with D possibly being TRBD1 or TRBD2 (5 bases each). V lost 2 bases and J lost 4, with 9 bases in between. CDR1 SGHKS and CDR2 YYEKEE come from the germline V gene (reference sequence). This CDR3 spans 14 amino acids. The CDR3 region is CASSFEGPTGELFF. The CDR3 DNA sequence: TGTGCCAGCAGCTTCGAGGGGCCCACCGGGGAGCTGTTTTTT.

V gene TRBV30 combines with J gene TRBJ1-2; D not certain. This CDR3 is built from 12 residues. The ends were cut back, 2 bases at V and 0 bases at J, with 4 bases in the middle. The germline V gene encodes CDR1 GTSNPN and CDR2 SVGIG (reference sequence). CDR3 nucleotides: TGTGCCTGGAGTTCAGCTAACTATGGCTACACCTTC. The encoded protein is CAWSSANYGYTF.

The sample holds one count of this clone. The chain employs TRBV28 and TRBJ1-5; unclear D gene. V was shortened by 1 base and J by 13 bases, with 14 bases between the two germline ends. This CDR3 is built from 13 residues. Germline values: CDR1 MDHEN, CDR2 SYDVKM. The DNA of the CDR3 is TGTGCCAGCAGTTTATTACTACAGAAAGAGCAGCATTTT. It encodes CASSLLLQKEQHF.

V is TRBV25-1 and J is TRBJ1-5; the D gene is possibly TRBD1 (5 bases). CDR3 length: 15 residues. V dropped 2 bases and J dropped 2 bases, with 10 bases sitting between them. The germline V gene has CDR1 MGHDK and CDR2 SYGVNS. Here the CDR3 reads CASSEGHQGNQPQHF. The CDR3 bases are TGTGCCAGCAGTGAAGGACATCAAGGCAATCAGCCCCAGCATTTT.

This clone was counted between two and nine times. The gene calls are TRBV7-9 and TRBJ1-6; D is unclear. Per the germline V gene, CDR1 is SEHNR and CDR2 is FQNEAQ (reference sequence). CDR3 length: 13 residues. Trimming took off 5 bases at V and 4 bases at J, with 6 bases between the two ends. Here the CDR3 DNA reads TGTGCCAGCAGCGGGCAGTATAATTCACCCCTCCACTTT. As protein: CASSGQYNSPLHF.